The 19 T cell receptor beta chains listed next were all sequenced from one sample in a study of blood T cells in healthy people across ages (dated by TCRdb to about 2015). Library construction relied on 5' RACE. The run used an Illumina HiSeq 2500. A second about 6 to 11 cycle PCR used a sample-barcoded 5' primer and a J-beta primer mix. TCRdb itself trimmed the public reads at Q25 with fastp, ran MiXCR and retained productive beta chains. When rows share a CDR3 protein, they turn into one entry using the most common DNA and genes. The sample includes about 970,000 distinct CDR3 sequences, with just over 50% observed a single time. The biggest ten clones account for 20% to 25% of the sample. What was sequenced was blood. Source of these receptors: a woman aged 55-75 years in good health.

Of note for this clonotype: The junction departs from the called germline gene at one end, perhaps through a read error. The chain joins TRBV5-1 to TRBJ2-3; unclear D gene. The CDR3 loop spans 12 amino acids. Germline assignment: CDR1 SGHRS and CDR2 YFSETQ. The chain's CDR3 is CASSSLADTQYF. The CDR3 nucleotides read TGTGCCAGCAGTTCCCTTGCGGATACGCAGTATTTT.

The chain recombines TRBV25-1 with TRBJ2-5; TRBD2 is a possible D gene (7 bases). The closer fit of TRBJ2-7 to the DNA end suggests the J call may be wrong. The CDR3 contains 15 residues. Germline V gene lookup returns CDR1 MGHDK and CDR2 SYGVNS. The DNA of the CDR3 is TGTGCCAGCAGTGACCCAAGCGGGACATTGTACGAGCAGTACTTC. Protein sequence: CASSDPSGTLYEQYF.

The chain joins TRBV10-1 to TRBJ2-5; D uncertain. V lost 3 bases, J lost 7 bases, and 12 bases lay in between. This CDR3 is built from 13 residues. The germline V gene encodes CDR1 WNHNN and CDR2 SYGVQD (reference sequence). The CDR3, as DNA: TGCGCCAGCAGTGATTGGGTCGGCGGGACCCAGTACTTC. It specifies CASSDWVGGTQYF.

J is TRBJ1-6 and V is TRBV3-1; D uncertain. This CDR3 is 15 amino acids long. With 4 bases removed from V and 0 bases from J, the gap between germline ends came to 7 bases. From germline, CDR1 is LGHDT and CDR2 YNNKEL (reference sequence). DNA for the CDR3: TGTGCCAGCAGCCCGTCCGTCTCCTATAATTCACCCCTCCACTTT. Translated, it gives CASSPSVSYNSPLHF.

The chain combines TRBV20-1 with TRBJ2-3; TRBD1 or TRBD2 may be the D gene (5 bases each). Germline-derived CDR1 and CDR2 are DFQATT and SNEGSKA (reference sequence). This CDR3 has 17 amino acids. Trimming shortened V by 1 base and J by 2 bases, and 19 bases separated the two germline ends. The CDR3 sequence: CSARGRTGGRDTDTQYF. CDR3 DNA sequence: TGCAGTGCTAGAGGGCGTACTGGGGGAAGAGACACAGATACGCAGTATTTT.

This chain connects TRBV11-2 to TRBJ2-7; 10 bases map to TRBD2. Germline assignment: CDR1 SGHAT and CDR2 FQNNGV. V shed 5 bases and J 1 base; nucleotides not matched to a gene: 8. The CDR3 is made up of 16 amino acids. Here the CDR3 reads CASSRTRTSGSYEQYF. CDR3 DNA: TGTGCCAGCAGCCGGACCCGGACTAGCGGTTCCTACGAGCAGTACTTC. Supplemented by reference TRBV11-2 and TRBJ2-7, the full variable domain reads EAGVAQSPRYKIIEKRQSVAFWCNPISGHATLYWYQQILGQGPKLLIQFQNNGVVDDSQLPKDRFSAERLKGVDSTLKIQPAKLEDSAVYLCASSRTRTSGSYEQYFGPGTRLTVT.

The chain uses TRBV15 and TRBJ2-3, with 12 bases that match TRBD1. Germline V gives CDR1 LNHNV, CDR2 YYDKDF (reference sequence). The CDR3 extends over 17 amino acids. After removal of 5 bases from V and 5 bases from J, the junction contained 11 bases not matched to a gene. CDR3 sequence reads: CATSRTAGQGAIDTQYF. The CDR3 nucleotides read TGTGCCACCAGCCGCACCGCGGGACAGGGGGCTATAGATACGCAGTATTTT.

The J gene is TRBJ2-3, the V gene TRBV4-3; D call uncertain. CDR1 and CDR2 from the germline V gene are LGHNA and YSLEER. Trimming cost V 1 base and J 0 bases, with 8 bases left between them. The CDR3 spans 15 residues. The DNA for the CDR3 is TGCGCCAGCAGCCAAGTTCACAGTAGCACAGATACGCAGTATTTT. Translated, it gives CASSQVHSSTDTQYF.

The chain employs TRBV20-1 and TRBJ2-1, with 9 nucleotides matching TRBD1. The CDR3 has 14 residues. Germline V lookup: CDR1 DFQATT, CDR2 SNEGSKA (reference sequence). V shed 5 bases, J shed 3 bases, and the junction held 5 bases outside the gene matches. The CDR3 here is CSARTGVDYNEQFF. The CDR3 coding sequence is TGCAGTGCTCGGACAGGGGTGGACTACAATGAGCAGTTCTTC.

The J gene is TRBJ2-5, the V gene TRBV28; 9 nucleotides align to TRBD2. The CDR3 spans 14 residues. Germline values: CDR1 MDHEN, CDR2 SYDVKM. The junction had 15 bases not matched to a gene; V was cut back by 8 bases and J by 11 bases. The CDR3 protein is CASGFSGSALQQYF. The CDR3 region has the DNA TGTGCCAGCGGGTTTAGCGGGAGCGCCCTACAGCAGTACTTC.

The J gene is TRBJ2-3, the V gene TRBV6-4; 12 positions agree with TRBD2. The junction had 12 bases not matched to a gene; V was cut back by 4 bases and J by 4 bases. CDR3 length: 18 amino acids. The germline CDR1 and CDR2 sequences are MRHNA and SNTAGT. The CDR3 bases are TGTGCCAGCAGTGGGCTTTACTACACTAGCGGGAGGTCAGATACGCAGTATTTT. It encodes CASSGLYYTSGRSDTQYF.

The genes are TRBV4-1 and TRBJ2-7, with D hard to call. The CDR3 extends over 14 amino acids. Germline V gene lookup returns CDR1 MGHRA and CDR2 YSYEKL. Trimming took 3 bases from V and 2 from J, leaving 11 bases between them. In DNA, the CDR3 is TGCGCCAGCAGCCACATTACGGAGCCCTACGAGCAGTACTTC. Translated: CASSHITEPYEQYF.

The V gene is TRBV28, the J gene TRBJ2-3; D is ambiguous. V lost 4 bases, J lost 5 bases, and 19 bases lay in between. This CDR3 is built from 16 residues. Germline V CDR1 and CDR2: MDHEN, SYDVKM. CDR3 nucleotide sequence: TGTGCCAGCAGTTCCCCCCACTCGCGGTTGTTAGATACGCAGTATTTT. Translating gives CASSSPHSRLLDTQYF.

The V gene is TRBV20-1, the J gene TRBJ2-1; 12 bases are a match to TRBD2. This CDR3 region has 15 residues. After removal of 3 bases from V and 6 bases from J, the junction contained 6 bases not matched to a gene. The germline gives CDR1 DFQATT, CDR2 SNEGSKA (reference sequence). For the CDR3, the DNA is TGCAGTGCTAGGGGAACTAGCGGGAGGCGCAATGAGCAGTTCTTC. Amino acids: CSARGTSGRRNEQFF.

Here the CDR3 DNA reads TGCAGTGCCACGGCAAAGTTCCTTGATTCACCCCTCCACTTT. Translated: CSATAKFLDSPLHF. This chain uses TRBV20-1 with TRBJ1-6; D is undetermined. V was trimmed by 6 bases and J by 8 bases, leaving 17 bases between them. Germline assignment: CDR1 DFQATT and CDR2 SNEGSKA (reference sequence). The CDR3 contains 14 residues.

The table lists this clonotype with a count of one. One end of the junction varies from germline; a read error may be responsible. CDR3 in amino acids: CSASGQVNRPQHF. CDR3 coding DNA: TGCAGTGCTAGCGGACAGGTCAATCGGCCCCAGCATTTT. The V gene is TRBV20-1, the J gene TRBJ1-5, with 7 bases identical to TRBD1. CDR1 and CDR2 (germline): DFQATT, SNEGSKA (reference sequence). CDR3 length equals 13 residues.

The CDR3 region is CASSLYQRPSSSGANVLTF. The CDR3 DNA sequence: TGTGCCAGCAGTTTATACCAACGTCCATCAAGCTCTGGGGCCAACGTCCTGACTTTC. This chain links TRBV27 with TRBJ2-6; no reliable D call. The CDR3 consists of 19 residues. Germline V gene lookup returns CDR1 MNHEY and CDR2 SMNVEV (reference sequence). V lost 1 base to trimming and J lost 0 bases, with 16 bases between them. Full variable domain (rest looked up from reference TRBV27 and TRBJ2-6): EAQVTQNPRYLITVTGKKLTVTCSQNMNHEYMSWYRQDPGLGLRQIYYSMNVEVTDKGDVPEGYKVSRKEKRNFPLILESPSPNQTSLYFCASSLYQRPSSSGANVLTFGAGSRLTVL.

The V call is TRBV20-1, the J call TRBJ1-6; tentative D call: TRBD1 (6 bases). Trimming shortened V by 4 bases and J by 8 bases, and 15 bases separated the two germline ends. CDR3 size: 14 residues. Per germline, CDR1 DFQATT and CDR2 SNEGSKA (reference sequence). This chain's CDR3 is CSATRGQIDSPLHF. In DNA, the CDR3 is TGCAGTGCTACCAGAGGACAGATAGATTCACCCCTCCACTTT.

The V call is TRBV6-1, the J call TRBJ2-7; D ambiguous. In germline, CDR1 is MNHNS, CDR2 SASEGT. The CDR3 has 13 residues. Trimming stripped 0 bases from V and 2 bases from J, with 5 bases between. The CDR3 DNA reads TGTGCCAGCAGTGAAGCGTCTACCTACGAGCAGTACTTC. This codes for CASSEASTYEQYF.